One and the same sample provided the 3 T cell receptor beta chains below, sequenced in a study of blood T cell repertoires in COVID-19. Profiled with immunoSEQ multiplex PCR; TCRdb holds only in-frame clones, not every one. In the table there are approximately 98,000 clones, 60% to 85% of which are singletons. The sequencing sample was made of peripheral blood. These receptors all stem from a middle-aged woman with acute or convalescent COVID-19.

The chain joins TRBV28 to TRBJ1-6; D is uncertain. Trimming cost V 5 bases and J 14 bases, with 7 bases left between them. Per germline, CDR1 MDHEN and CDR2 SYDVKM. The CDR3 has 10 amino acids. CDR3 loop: CASSITTLHF. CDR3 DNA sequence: TGTGCCAGCAGTATTACTACCCTCCACTTT.

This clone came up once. DNA of the CDR3: TGCAGCGTTATCCGCTGGGGGGGTGGCTACACCTTC. This translates into CSVIRWGGGYTF. This chain connects TRBV29-1 to TRBJ1-2; possible D gene TRBD1, 5 bases. Germline V CDR1 and CDR2: SQVTM, ANQGSEA. The V and J ends lost 5 bases and 7 bases respectively, with 14 bases between them. This CDR3 is built from 12 residues. The full variable domain, rest sourced from reference TRBV29-1 and TRBJ1-2, is SAVISQKPSRDICQRGTSLTIQCQVDSQVTMMFWYRQQPGQSLTLIATANQGSEATYESGFVIDKFPISRPNLTFSTLTVSNMSPEDSSIYLCSVIRWGGGYTFGSGTRLTVV.

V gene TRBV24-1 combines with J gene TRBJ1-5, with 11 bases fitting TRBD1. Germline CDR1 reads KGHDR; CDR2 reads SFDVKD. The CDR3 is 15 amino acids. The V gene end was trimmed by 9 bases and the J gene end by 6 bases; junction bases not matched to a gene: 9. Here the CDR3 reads CATGSGQGGGQPQHF. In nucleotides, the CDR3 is TGTGCCACCGGCTCGGGACAGGGGGGAGGTCAGCCCCAGCATTTT.